Here is one TCR beta chain with its context. The antigen is unknown. This specimen belongs to a study of vaccination effects on CD4 cells after COVID-19. The method was immunoSEQ multiplex PCR; TCRdb's version includes in-frame clones alone and lacks a portion of them. Of some 40,000 clones listed, about 63% are singletons. Following 10 days of culture, CD4+ T cells were isolated. Two doses of either BNT162b2 or mRNA-1273 were given to each participant. CDR3 size: 17 residues. CDR1 SGHAT and CDR2 FQNNGV come from the germline V gene. V trimming: 1 base; J trimming: 3 bases; junction bases outside the gene matches: 8.

The clonotype comes from a human donor who received a COVID-19 vaccine. V and J are TRBV11-2 and TRBJ1-3; 8 nucleotides agree with TRBD1. This specimen was CD4+ T cells from PBMCs cultured without peptide, taken after COVID-19 vaccination. The CDR3 loop is CASSLGHTGGRGNTIYF. The CDR3 DNA reads as TGTGCCAGCAGCTTAGGCCACACAGGGGGTCGTGGAAACACCATATATTTT.